This T cell receptor beta chain appears in the sequencing data of a study of blood T cell repertoires in COVID-19. Source study methods: Counts of nucleated cells, estimated from reference gene primer amplification, were obtained. The protocol was immunoSEQ multiplex PCR, while the TCRdb copy is restricted to in-frame clones and leaves out a portion. V and J calls and clone size come straight from that table; D and trimming were deduced from the DNA. The sample holds 100,000 to 150,000 clones, 80% to 90% seen once. This clone was detected only once. The sequencing input was peripheral blood. This receptor was taken from a man in his 70s with active or convalescent COVID-19.

The CDR3 protein is CASSPLAGGRTDTQYF. In DNA form, the CDR3 reads TGTGCCAGCAGCCCCCTAGCGGGAGGACGCACAGATACGCAGTATTTT. The V and J genes are TRBV7-2 and TRBJ2-3; 11 nucleotides agree with TRBD2. J was trimmed by 1 base and V by 5 bases; bases with no gene match: 5. The CDR3 is made up of 16 amino acids. CDR1 is SGHTA and CDR2 is FQGNSA in the germline V gene. Based on the CDR3 plus reference TRBV7-2 and TRBJ2-3, the full variable domain is GAGVSQSPSNKVTEKGKDVELRCDPISGHTALYWYRQSLGQGLEFLIYFQGNSAPDKSGLPSDRFSAERTGGSVSTLTIQRTQQEDSAVYLCASSPLAGGRTDTQYFGPGTRLTVL.